The 11 T cell receptor beta chains reported below all come from one sample, sequenced in a study of blood T cell repertoires in COVID-19. Here immunoSEQ multiplex PCR was the method, and the copy in TCRdb shows in-frame clones only, minus some. Altogether some 150,000 clones are present, 70% to 90% being singletons, with the ten largest covering about 2.6%. Specimen: peripheral blood. These receptors were obtained from a human donor with acute or convalescent COVID-19. The donor label of this sample is uncertain.

This clone was recorded a few times. This chain connects TRBV28 to TRBJ1-2; D uncertain. The length of the CDR3 is 13 residues. V lost 5 bases, J lost 1 base, and 8 bases lay in between. Germline V CDR1 and CDR2: MDHEN, SYDVKM. The chain's CDR3 is CASSLPVNYGYTF. The DNA for the CDR3 is TGTGCCAGCAGTCTCCCTGTTAACTATGGCTACACCTTC.

The V gene is TRBV3-1 (or the pseudogene TRBV3-2), the J gene TRBJ2-1; 15 bases match TRBD2. CDR3 size: 17 residues. Germline V gives CDR1 LGHDT, CDR2 YNNKEL (reference sequence). J was trimmed by 6 bases and V by 3 bases; bases with no gene match: 6. The CDR3 DNA follows: TGTGCCAGCAGCCAGGGACTAGCGGGAGGATTTGCCAATGAGCAGTTCTTC. This codes for CASSQGLAGGFANEQFF.

The gene calls are TRBV2 and TRBJ1-1, with D possibly matching TRBD1 (5 bases). The CDR3 is 15 amino acids. V was cut by 0 bases and J by 4 bases, with 12 bases left in between. Germline loops: CDR1 SNHLY, CDR2 FYNNEI. The CDR3, as DNA: TGTGCCAGCAGTGAAGCGGGCAGGGTGACCACTGAAGCTTTCTTT. This gives the protein CASSEAGRVTTEAFF.

The chain links TRBV28 to TRBJ1-2; 7 bases are a match to TRBD1. Germline-derived CDR1 and CDR2 are MDHEN and SYDVKM. There are 15 residues in the CDR3. V dropped 2 bases and J dropped 4; count of bases not matched to a gene: 7. The CDR3 DNA reads as TGTGCCAGCAGTTTAGGAAGGGGACAGATCTATGGCTACACCTTC. Its translation: CASSLGRGQIYGYTF.

The chain combines TRBV7-2 with TRBJ2-7, with TRBD1 as a possible D gene (5 bases). Germline V gene lookup returns CDR1 SGHTA and CDR2 FQGNSA. The CDR3 is 17 residues long. The ends were cut back, 1 base at V and 0 bases at J, with 16 bases in the middle. The chain's CDR3 is CASSLGLDRKSSYEQYF. CDR3 in DNA: TGTGCCAGCAGCTTAGGTTTAGACAGAAAGAGCTCCTACGAGCAGTACTTC. Full variable domain (rest looked up from reference TRBV7-2 and TRBJ2-7): GAGVSQSPSNKVTEKGKDVELRCDPISGHTALYWYRQSLGQGLEFLIYFQGNSAPDKSGLPSDRFSAERTGGSVSTLTIQRTQQEDSAVYLCASSLGLDRKSSYEQYFGPGTRLTVT.

The CDR3 region is CASEVIGGSPLHF. CDR3 DNA sequence: TGTGCCAGCGAGGTCATAGGAGGTTCACCCCTCCACTTT. J is TRBJ1-6 and V is TRBV7-9; D is unclear. Trimming shortened V by 8 bases and J by 9 bases, and 14 bases separated the two germline ends. This CDR3 has 13 residues. Germline V gene lookup returns CDR1 SEHNR and CDR2 FQNEAQ (reference sequence).

The chain employs TRBV19 and TRBJ1-2; tentative D call: TRBD1 (5 bases). The CDR3 is made up of 16 amino acids. V was shortened by 0 bases and J by 2 bases, with 13 bases between the two germline ends. CDR1 LNHDA and CDR2 SQIVND come from the germline V gene (reference sequence). CDR3 nucleotide sequence: TGTGCCAGTAGTATAGATAGGGCAGGGTTAAACTATGGCTACACCTTC. Its translation is CASSIDRAGLNYGYTF.

The chain uses TRBV24-1 and TRBJ1-5, with TRBD1 matching 9 bases. With 5 bases clipped from V and 5 bases from J, the junction kept 12 bases outside the gene matches. Germline CDR1 and CDR2: KGHDR and SFDVKD. This CDR3 is built from 17 residues. The CDR3 DNA reads as TGTGCCACCAGTGCCAATACCGGGACAGGGAACGATCAGCCCCAGCATTTT. Translated, it gives CATSANTGTGNDQPQHF.

The V and J genes are TRBV5-1 and TRBJ1-5; the match to TRBD1 covers 7 bases. J gave up 6 bases and V 4 bases, and 10 bases lay outside the gene matches. The CDR3 is 15 amino acids. Germline CDR1 SGHRS, CDR2 YFSETQ. CDR3 sequence reads: CASSETGDVSQPQHF. The CDR3 bases are TGCGCCAGCAGCGAAACAGGGGATGTCAGTCAGCCCCAGCATTTT. Using reference TRBV5-1 and TRBJ1-5 for the parts outside the CDR3, the full variable domain is KAGVTQTPRYLIKTRGQQVTLSCSPISGHRSVSWYQQTPGQGLQFLFEYFSETQRNKGNFPGRFSGRQFSNSRSEMNVSTLELGDSALYLCASSETGDVSQPQHFGDGTRLSIL.

The rearrangement joins TRBV7-9 to TRBJ1-2; no reliable D call. The V gene's germline CDR1 is SEHNR and CDR2 FQNEAQ (reference sequence). The CDR3 contains 13 residues. The V end lost 5 bases, the J end lost 3 bases, and 10 bases lay between the germline ends. In nucleotides, the CDR3 is TGTGCCAGCAGCGCAACGCCAGACTATGGCTACACCTTC. Translation gives CASSATPDYGYTF. Full variable domain (remainder filled in from reference TRBV7-9 and TRBJ1-2): DTGVSQNPRHKITKRGQNVTFRCDPISEHNRLYWYRQTLGQGPEFLTYFQNEAQLEKSRLLSDRFSAERPKGSFSTLEIQRTEQGDSAMYLCASSATPDYGYTFGSGTRLTVV.

The rearrangement links TRBV5-8 to TRBJ1-5; D perhaps matches TRBD1 (6 bases). Germline lookup yields CDR1 SGHTS and CDR2 YDEGEE. V was shortened by 0 bases and J by 5 bases, with 9 bases between the two germline ends. CDR3 size: 14 residues. DNA for the CDR3: TGTGCCAGCAGCTTGGGGGGGCCAGATCAGCCCCAGCATTTT. Translating it yields CASSLGGPDQPQHF.